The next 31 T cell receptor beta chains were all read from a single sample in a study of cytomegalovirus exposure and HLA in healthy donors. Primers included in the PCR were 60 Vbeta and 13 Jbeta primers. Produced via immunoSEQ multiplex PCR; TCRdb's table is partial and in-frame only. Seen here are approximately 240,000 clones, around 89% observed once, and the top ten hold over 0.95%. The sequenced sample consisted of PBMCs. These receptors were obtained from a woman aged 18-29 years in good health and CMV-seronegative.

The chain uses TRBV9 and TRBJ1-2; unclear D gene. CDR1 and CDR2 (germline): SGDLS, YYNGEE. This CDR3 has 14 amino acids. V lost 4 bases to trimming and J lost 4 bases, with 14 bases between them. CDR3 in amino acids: CASSPSYSLYGYTF. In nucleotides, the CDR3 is TGTGCCAGCAGCCCCTCGTATAGCCTCTATGGCTACACCTTC.

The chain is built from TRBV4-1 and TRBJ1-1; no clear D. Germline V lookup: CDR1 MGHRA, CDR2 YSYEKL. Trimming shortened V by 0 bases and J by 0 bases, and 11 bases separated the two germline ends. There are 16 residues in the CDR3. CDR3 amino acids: CASSQDKGVVNTEAFF. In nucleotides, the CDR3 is TGCGCCAGCAGCCAAGATAAGGGAGTGGTGAACACTGAAGCTTTCTTT.

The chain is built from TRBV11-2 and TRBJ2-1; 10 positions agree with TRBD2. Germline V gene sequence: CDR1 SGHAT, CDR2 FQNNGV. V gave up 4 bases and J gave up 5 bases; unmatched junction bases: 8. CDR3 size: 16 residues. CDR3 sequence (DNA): TGTGCCAGCAGCTACCCTCCCCTAGCGGGGGACAATGAGCAGTTCTTC. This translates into CASSYPPLAGDNEQFF.

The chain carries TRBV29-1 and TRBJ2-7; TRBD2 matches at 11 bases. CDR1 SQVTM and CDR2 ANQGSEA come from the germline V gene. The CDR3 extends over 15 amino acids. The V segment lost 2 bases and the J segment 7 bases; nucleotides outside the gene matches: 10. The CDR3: CSVEYSGRASGEQYF. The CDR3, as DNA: TGCAGCGTTGAATATAGCGGGAGGGCCTCGGGGGAGCAGTACTTC.

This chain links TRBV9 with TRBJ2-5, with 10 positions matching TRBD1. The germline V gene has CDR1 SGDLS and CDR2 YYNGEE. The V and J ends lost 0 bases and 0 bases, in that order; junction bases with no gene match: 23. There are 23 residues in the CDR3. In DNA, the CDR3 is TGTGCCAGCAGCGTAGGCTCGGGACAGGGGTTCGGAAGGTCACCCGTCTACCAAGAGACCCAGTACTTC. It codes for CASSVGSGQGFGRSPVYQETQYF.

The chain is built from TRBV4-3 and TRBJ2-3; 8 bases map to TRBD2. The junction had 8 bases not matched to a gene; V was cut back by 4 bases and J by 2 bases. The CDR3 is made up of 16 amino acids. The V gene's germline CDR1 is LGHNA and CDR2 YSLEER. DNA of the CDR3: TGCGCCAGCAGCCTTTTAGCGGGAAGTTCCACAGATACGCAGTATTTT. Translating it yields CASSLLAGSSTDTQYF.

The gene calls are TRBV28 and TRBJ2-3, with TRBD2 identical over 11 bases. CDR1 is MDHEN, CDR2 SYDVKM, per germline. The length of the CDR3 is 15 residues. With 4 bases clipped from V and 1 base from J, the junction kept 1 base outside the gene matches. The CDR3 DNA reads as TGTGCCAGCAGTTCACTAGCGGGGGGCACAGATACGCAGTATTTT. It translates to CASSSLAGGTDTQYF. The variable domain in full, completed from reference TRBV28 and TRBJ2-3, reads DVKVTQSSRYLVKRTGEKVFLECVQDMDHENMFWYRQDPGLGLRLIYFSYDVKMKEKGDIPEGYSVSREKKERFSLILESASTNQTSMYLCASSSLAGGTDTQYFGPGTRLTVL.

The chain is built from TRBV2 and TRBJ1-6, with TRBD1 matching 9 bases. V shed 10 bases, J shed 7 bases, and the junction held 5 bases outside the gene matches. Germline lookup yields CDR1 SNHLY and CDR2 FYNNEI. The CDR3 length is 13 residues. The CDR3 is CATSGQGNSPLHF. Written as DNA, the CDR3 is TGTGCCACTTCGGGACAGGGCAATTCACCCCTCCACTTT.

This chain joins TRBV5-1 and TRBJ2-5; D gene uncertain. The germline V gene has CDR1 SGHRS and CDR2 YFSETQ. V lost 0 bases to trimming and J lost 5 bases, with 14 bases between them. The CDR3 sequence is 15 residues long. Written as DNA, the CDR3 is TGCGCCAGCAGCTTGGGGGTGCAGGTTTCCGAGACCCAGTACTTC. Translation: CASSLGVQVSETQYF.

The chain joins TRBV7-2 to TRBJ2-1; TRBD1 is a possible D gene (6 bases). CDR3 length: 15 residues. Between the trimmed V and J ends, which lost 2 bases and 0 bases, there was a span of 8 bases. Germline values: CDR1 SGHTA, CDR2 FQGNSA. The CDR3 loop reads CASSLLGGSYNEQFF. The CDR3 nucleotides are TGTGCCAGCAGCTTACTAGGGGGCTCCTACAATGAGCAGTTCTTC.

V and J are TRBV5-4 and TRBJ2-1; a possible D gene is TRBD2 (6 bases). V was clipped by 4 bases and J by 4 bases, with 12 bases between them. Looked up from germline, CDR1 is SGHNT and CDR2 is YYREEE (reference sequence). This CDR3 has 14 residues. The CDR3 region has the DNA TGTGCCAGCAGCCGAAGGGACTCTTACAATGAGCAGTTCTTC. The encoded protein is CASSRRDSYNEQFF.

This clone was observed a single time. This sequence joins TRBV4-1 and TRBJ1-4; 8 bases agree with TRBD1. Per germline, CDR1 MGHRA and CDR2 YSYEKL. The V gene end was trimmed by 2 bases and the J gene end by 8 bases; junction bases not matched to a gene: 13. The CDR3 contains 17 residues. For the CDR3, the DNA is TGCGCCAGCAGCCAACCTTTGAGGACAGGGATGAGAGAAAAACTGTTTTTT. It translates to CASSQPLRTGMREKLFF.

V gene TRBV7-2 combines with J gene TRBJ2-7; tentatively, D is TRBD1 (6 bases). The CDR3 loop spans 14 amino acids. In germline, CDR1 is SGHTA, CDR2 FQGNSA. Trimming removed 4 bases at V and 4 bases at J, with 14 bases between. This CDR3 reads CASSWGLAGYEQYF. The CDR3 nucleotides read TGTGCCAGCAGCTGGGGGCTAGCAGGTTACGAGCAGTACTTC.

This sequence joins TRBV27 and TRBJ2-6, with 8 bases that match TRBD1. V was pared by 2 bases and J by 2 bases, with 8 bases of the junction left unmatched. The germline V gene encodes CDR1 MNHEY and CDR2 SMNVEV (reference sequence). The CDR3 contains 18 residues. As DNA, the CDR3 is TGTGCCAGCAGTTTACATACCCTGACAGGGGCTGGGGCCAACGTCCTGACTTTC. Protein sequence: CASSLHTLTGAGANVLTF.

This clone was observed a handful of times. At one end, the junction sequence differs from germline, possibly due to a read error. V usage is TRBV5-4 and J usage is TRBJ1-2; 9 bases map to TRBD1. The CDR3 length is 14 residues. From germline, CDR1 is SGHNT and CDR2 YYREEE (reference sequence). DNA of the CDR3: TGCGCCAGCAGCCAGGACAGGGGCGGCTATGGCTACACCTTC. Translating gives CASSQDRGGYGYTF. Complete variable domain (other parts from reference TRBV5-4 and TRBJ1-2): ETGVTQSPTHLIKTRGQQVTLRCSSQSGHNTVSWYQQALGQGPQFIFQYYREEENGRGNFPPRFSGLQFPNYSSELNVNALELDDSALYLCASSQDRGGYGYTFGSGTRLTVV.

This chain's CDR3 is CASSFGQGLYGYTF. The CDR3 coding sequence is TGTGCCAGCAGTTTCGGACAGGGCCTCTATGGCTACACCTTC. The chain employs TRBV27 and TRBJ1-2; 8 nucleotides agree with TRBD1. In germline, CDR1 is MNHEY, CDR2 SMNVEV (reference sequence). The CDR3 spans 14 residues. Trimming at V came to 3 bases and at J to 4 bases, leaving 4 bases not matched to a gene.

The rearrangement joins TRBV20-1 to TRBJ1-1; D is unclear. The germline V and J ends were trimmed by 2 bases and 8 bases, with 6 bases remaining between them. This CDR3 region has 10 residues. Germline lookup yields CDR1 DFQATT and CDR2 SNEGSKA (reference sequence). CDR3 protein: CSARRQEAFF. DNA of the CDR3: TGCAGTGCTAGACGCCAGGAAGCTTTCTTT.

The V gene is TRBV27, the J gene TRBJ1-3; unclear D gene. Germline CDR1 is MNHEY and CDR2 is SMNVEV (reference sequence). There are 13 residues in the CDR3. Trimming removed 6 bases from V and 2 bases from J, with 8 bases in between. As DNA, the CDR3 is TGTGCCAGCAGGCTGAGGGCTGGAAACACCATATATTTT. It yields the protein CASRLRAGNTIYF.

The DNA for the CDR3 is TGTGCCAGCAGCTTAGGAGGAGAGGATGAGCAGTTCTTC. Amino acids: CASSLGGEDEQFF. V gene TRBV11-2 combines with J gene TRBJ2-1, with D hard to call. Germline lookup yields CDR1 SGHAT and CDR2 FQNNGV. The CDR3 is made up of 13 amino acids. Deletions cut 1 base from V and 8 bases from J, with 9 bases between.

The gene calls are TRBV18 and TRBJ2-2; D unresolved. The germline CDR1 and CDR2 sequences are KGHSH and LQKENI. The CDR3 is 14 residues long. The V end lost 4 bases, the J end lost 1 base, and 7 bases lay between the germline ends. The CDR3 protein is CASSLAMNTGELFF. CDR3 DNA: TGTGCCAGCTCACTAGCCATGAACACCGGGGAGCTGTTTTTT.

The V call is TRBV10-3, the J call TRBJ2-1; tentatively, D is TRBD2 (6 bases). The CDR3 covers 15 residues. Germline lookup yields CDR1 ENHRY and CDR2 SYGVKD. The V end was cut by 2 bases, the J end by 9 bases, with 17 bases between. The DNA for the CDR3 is TGTGCCATCAGTGAGCCAAACACGGGGGTAAGTGAGCAGTTCTTC. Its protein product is CAISEPNTGVSEQFF.

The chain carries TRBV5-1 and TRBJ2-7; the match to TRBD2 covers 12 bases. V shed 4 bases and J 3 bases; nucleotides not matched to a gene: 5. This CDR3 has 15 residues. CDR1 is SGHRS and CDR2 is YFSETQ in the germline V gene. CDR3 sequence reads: CASSQGLAGIYEQYF. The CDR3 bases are TGCGCCAGCAGCCAGGGACTAGCGGGTATCTACGAGCAGTACTTC.

CDR3 protein: CSAFEYGYTF. CDR3 in DNA: TGCAGTGCTTTTGAGTATGGCTACACCTTC. The chain uses TRBV20-1 and TRBJ1-2; D gene unclear. V lost 5 bases and J 5 bases, leaving 6 bases between the germline ends. Looked up from germline, CDR1 is DFQATT and CDR2 is SNEGSKA (reference sequence). The CDR3 loop spans 10 amino acids.

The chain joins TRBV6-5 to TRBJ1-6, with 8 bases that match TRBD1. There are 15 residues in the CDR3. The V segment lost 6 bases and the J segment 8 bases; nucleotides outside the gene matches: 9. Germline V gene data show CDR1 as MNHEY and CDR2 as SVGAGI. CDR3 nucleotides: TGTGCCAGCAGCCCGGACAGGGTGAGAGATTCACCCCTCCACTTT. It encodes CASSPDRVRDSPLHF.

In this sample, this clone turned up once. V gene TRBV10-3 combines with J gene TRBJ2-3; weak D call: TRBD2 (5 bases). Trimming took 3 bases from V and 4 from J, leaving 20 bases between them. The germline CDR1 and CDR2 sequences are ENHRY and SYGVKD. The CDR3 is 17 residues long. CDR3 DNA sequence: TGTGCCATCAGTGACAGCGGCGGGCCCCCAGGAGCAGATACGCAGTATTTT. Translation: CAISDSGGPPGADTQYF.

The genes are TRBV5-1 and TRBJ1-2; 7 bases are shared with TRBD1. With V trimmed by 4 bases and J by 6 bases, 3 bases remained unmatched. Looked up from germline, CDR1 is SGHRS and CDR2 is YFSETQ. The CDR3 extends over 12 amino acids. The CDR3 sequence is CASSITGDGYTF. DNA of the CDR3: TGCGCCAGCAGCATAACAGGGGATGGCTACACCTTC.

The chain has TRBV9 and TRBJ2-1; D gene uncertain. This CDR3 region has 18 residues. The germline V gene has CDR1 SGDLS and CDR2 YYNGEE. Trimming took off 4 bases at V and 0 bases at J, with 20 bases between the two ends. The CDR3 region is CASSYHTEEASSYNEQFF. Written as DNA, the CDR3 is TGTGCCAGCAGCTATCATACGGAAGAGGCAAGCTCCTACAATGAGCAGTTCTTC.

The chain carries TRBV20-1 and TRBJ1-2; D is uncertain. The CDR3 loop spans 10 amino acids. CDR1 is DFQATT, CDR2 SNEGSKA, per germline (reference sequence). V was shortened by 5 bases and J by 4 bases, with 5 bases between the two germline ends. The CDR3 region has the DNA TGCAGTGCTGACACCTATGGCTACACCTTC. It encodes CSADTYGYTF.

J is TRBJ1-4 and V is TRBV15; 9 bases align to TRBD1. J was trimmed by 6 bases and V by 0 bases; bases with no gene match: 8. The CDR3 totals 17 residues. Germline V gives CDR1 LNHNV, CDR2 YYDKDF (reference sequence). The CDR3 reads CATSRDLLRDRDEKLFF. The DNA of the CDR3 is TGTGCCACCAGCAGAGATCTCCTACGGGACAGGGATGAAAAACTGTTTTTT.

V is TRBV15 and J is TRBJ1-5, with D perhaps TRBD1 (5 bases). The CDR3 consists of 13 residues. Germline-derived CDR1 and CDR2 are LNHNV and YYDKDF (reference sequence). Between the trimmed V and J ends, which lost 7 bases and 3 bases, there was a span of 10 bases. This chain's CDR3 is CATTDSLNQPQHF. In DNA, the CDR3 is TGTGCCACCACCGACAGTCTCAATCAGCCCCAGCATTTT.

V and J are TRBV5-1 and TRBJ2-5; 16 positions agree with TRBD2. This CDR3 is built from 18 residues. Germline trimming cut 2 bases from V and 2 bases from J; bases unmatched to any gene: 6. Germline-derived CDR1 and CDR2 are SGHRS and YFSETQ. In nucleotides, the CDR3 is TGCGCCAGCAGCTTAGGGACTAGCGGGGGGGGTCATCAAGAGACCCAGTACTTC. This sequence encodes CASSLGTSGGGHQETQYF.